Given below is one T cell receptor (beta chain) in context. Measured with immunoSEQ multiplex PCR; TCRdb has only the in-frame clones, and not every one. The sample contains about 16,000 clones, about three quarters of which appear only once. J gave up 1 base and V 4 bases, and 5 bases lay outside the gene matches. Per the germline V gene, CDR1 is SEHNR and CDR2 is FQNEAQ (reference sequence). The CDR3 totals 15 residues. These data are taken from a study of OX40 agonist ivuxolimab in advanced cancers. Specimen: CD4+ or CD8+ T cells sorted from blood, collected in a trial of the OX40 agonist ivuxolimab. The receptor was derived from an adult with an advanced solid tumor such as melanoma, head and neck, liver or kidney cancer. The chain uses TRBV7-9 and TRBJ2-5, with 8 bases aligning to TRBD2. CDR3 in amino acids: CASSYPTSAQETQYF. The CDR3 coding sequence is TGTGCCAGCAGCTATCCGACTAGCGCCCAAGAGACCCAGTACTTC.